This T cell receptor beta chain is drawn from a study of graft-versus-host responses after intestinal transplantation. Study context: Induction with anti-thymocyte globulin, then tacrolimus and steroids for around three years, was given to all recipients.

The count of this clone is one. After removal of 6 bases from V and 3 bases from J, the junction contained 6 bases not matched to a gene. The CDR3 has 14 amino acids. Germline V gives CDR1 MNHEY, CDR2 SVGAGI. Generated by immunoSEQ multiplex PCR, the TCRdb table keeps only in-frame clones and is missing some. The sample holds several thousand clones, about a quarter seen once. The source material was alloreactive CD4+ T cells from a mixed lymphocyte reaction culture, sampled before intestinal transplant. Sample subset: CFSE-low proliferating T cells sorted from roughly six-day pre-transplant mixed lymphocyte reaction (GvH or HvG direction). V and J are TRBV6-5 and TRBJ2-3; 7 positions match TRBD2. The sequence was obtained from a human patient who received an intestinal transplant. CDR3 sequence: CASRQAGTTDTQYF. Here the CDR3 DNA reads TGTGCCAGCAGACAAGCGGGAACTACAGATACGCAGTATTTT.